This T cell receptor beta chain derives from a study of beta chain features in type 1 diabetes. General observations from the study: A moderate, significant TCRB CDR3 shortening appeared in type 1 diabetes across four CD4+ subsets.

This clone turned up a few times. What it binds is not known. What was sequenced were expressed TCRB transcripts, since all of the isolated RNA had been reverse transcribed. The table came from immunoSEQ multiplex PCR; TCRdb's copy has only in-frame clones and leaves some out. The sample consists of approximately 15,000 clones, around 77% of them appearing once. This CDR3 region has 15 residues. Germline loops: CDR1 SQVTM, CDR2 ANQGSEA. J gave up 6 bases and V 3 bases, and 10 bases lay outside the gene matches. Sequencing was carried out using stem cell memory CD4+ T cells from blood. This sequence originates from a woman aged 18-29 years with type 1 diabetes. V and J are TRBV29-1 and TRBJ2-2; TRBD2 aligns across 7 bases. CDR3 coding DNA: TGCAGCGTTGATCCCCTCGGTGGGGGGGCCGGGGAGCTGTTTTTT. Its translation is CSVDPLGGGAGELFF.